This T cell receptor (beta chain) was captured by sequencing in a study of STAT5B mutations in CD4+ large granular lymphocyte leukemia. TCRdb's table, derived via immunoSEQ multiplex PCR, lists solely in-frame clones and lacks some. Of about 31,000 clones in the sample, 85% to 90% are singletons; the top ten hold around 0.38%. With 7 bases removed from V and 0 bases from J, the gap between germline ends came to 19 bases. This CDR3 is built from 17 residues. Germline V gene lookup returns CDR1 LNHNV and CDR2 YYDKDF (reference sequence). The TCR was taken from a human donor in good health. The chain has TRBV15 and TRBJ2-1; D perhaps matches TRBD2 (5 bases). The sample comprised CD4+ T cells from blood buffy coats. This CDR3 reads CATKSTLGASSYNEQFF. As DNA, the CDR3 is TGTGCCACCAAAAGTACCCTGGGAGCGAGCTCCTACAATGAGCAGTTCTTC.